The 10 T cell receptor beta chains below come from one sample, sequenced in a study of blood T cell repertoires in COVID-19. Here immunoSEQ multiplex PCR was the method, and the copy in TCRdb shows in-frame clones only, minus some. The sample records some 240,000 clones, 65% to 85% being singletons. The sample taken for sequencing was peripheral blood. Source of these receptors: a human donor in a cohort sampled during active COVID-19.

CDR3: CASSPATGGTELGAGELFF. DNA of the CDR3: TGCGCCAGCAGCCCGGCGACAGGGGGCACAGAACTAGGGGCCGGGGAGCTGTTTTTT. V usage is TRBV5-1 and J usage is TRBJ2-2, with TRBD1 identical over 10 bases. This CDR3 region has 19 residues. CDR1 SGHRS and CDR2 YFSETQ come from the germline V gene. V dropped 4 bases and J dropped 6; count of bases not matched to a gene: 18.

The V and J genes are TRBV19 and TRBJ2-6, with D perhaps matching TRBD2 (5 bases). The CDR3 totals 14 residues. Germline loops: CDR1 LNHDA, CDR2 SQIVND (reference sequence). Trimming left V 1 base short and J 4 bases short, with 5 bases between. CDR3 protein: CASSIGRGANVLTF. The CDR3 bases are TGTGCCAGTAGTATAGGGAGGGGGGCCAACGTCCTGACTTTC.

The chain recombines TRBV15 with TRBJ2-7; 10 bases match TRBD2. The V gene end was trimmed by 6 bases and the J gene end by 4 bases; junction bases not matched to a gene: 3. The CDR3 contains 13 residues. CDR1 and CDR2 from the germline V gene are LNHNV and YYDKDF (reference sequence). Written as DNA, the CDR3 is TGTGCCACCAGGCTAGCGGGGGTATACGAGCAGTACTTC. It codes for CATRLAGVYEQYF.

V is TRBV4-1 and J is TRBJ1-1; 7 nucleotides align to TRBD1. Germline V lookup: CDR1 MGHRA, CDR2 YSYEKL. The CDR3 consists of 15 residues. The trim removed 3 bases at V and 10 bases at J, leaving 14 bases unmatched. Here the CDR3 reads CASSQTRQGVSGAFF. CDR3 coding DNA: TGCGCCAGCAGCCAGACCCGGCAGGGGGTCAGCGGAGCTTTCTTT.

The CDR3 coding sequence is TGCGCCAGCAGCCAAGATCCCCAGGCGTACTCTGGAAACACCATATATTTT. Protein product: CASSQDPQAYSGNTIYF. The V call is TRBV4-3, the J call TRBJ1-3; unclear D gene. Germline V gene sequence: CDR1 LGHNA, CDR2 YSLEER. Trimming took off 0 bases at V and 0 bases at J, with 12 bases between the two ends. The length of the CDR3 is 17 residues.

This chain links TRBV18 with TRBJ2-7; TRBD1 matches at 7 bases. The germline V gene encodes CDR1 KGHSH and CDR2 LQKENI. CDR3 length: 15 amino acids. Trimming cost V 4 bases and J 0 bases; bases outside gene matches: 6. The CDR3: CASSLMTGSSYEQYF. For the CDR3, the DNA is TGTGCCAGCTCACTAATGACAGGGAGCTCCTACGAGCAGTACTTC.

The chain couples TRBV7-6 to TRBJ2-3; perhaps TRBD2 as D (5 bases). The germline gives CDR1 SGHVS, CDR2 FNYEAQ. Trimming removed 2 bases at V and 2 bases at J, with 8 bases between. CDR3 length equals 14 residues. CDR3 in amino acids: CASSLQAVTDTQYF. As DNA, the CDR3 is TGTGCCAGCAGCTTACAAGCGGTCACAGATACGCAGTATTTT.

V and J are TRBV7-9 and TRBJ2-2; TRBD1 might be the D (6 bases). In germline, CDR1 is SEHNR, CDR2 FQNEAQ (reference sequence). This CDR3 is 16 amino acids long. V lost 5 bases and J 6 bases, leaving 19 bases between the germline ends. CDR3 in DNA: TGTGCCAGCAGCCTGTCAACCGGAACAGGGTCCGGGGAGCTGTTTTTT. Its protein product is CASSLSTGTGSGELFF.

This clone was detected once. The chain has TRBV7-9 and TRBJ2-7; the match to TRBD1 covers 8 bases. This CDR3 has 13 residues. Looked up from germline, CDR1 is SEHNR and CDR2 is FQNEAQ (reference sequence). The V gene end was trimmed by 1 base and the J gene end by 6 bases; junction bases not matched to a gene: 2. Written as DNA, the CDR3 is TGTGCCAGCAGCTTAGTACAGGGGGGCGAGCAGTACTTC. It encodes CASSLVQGGEQYF.

This chain connects TRBV3-1 (or the pseudogene TRBV3-2) to TRBJ1-1; TRBD1 matches 7 bases. Germline V gene data show CDR1 as LGHDT and CDR2 as YNNKEL (reference sequence). V trimming: 1 base; J trimming: 4 bases; junction bases outside the gene matches: 3. The CDR3 runs 14 residues. The CDR3 reads CASSQGQGSTEAFF. The CDR3 DNA sequence: TGTGCCAGCAGCCAAGGACAGGGTTCCACTGAAGCTTTCTTT.